These 5 T cell receptor beta chains share one sample of origin, sequenced in a study of cytomegalovirus exposure and HLA in healthy donors. Primers: 60 Vbeta forward and 13 Jbeta reverse. Clones were sequenced by immunoSEQ multiplex PCR, and TCRdb holds only the in-frame ones, with some missing. Of some 140,000 clones listed, around three quarters are singletons. Sequences were obtained from PBMCs. Receptors were obtained from a woman in her forties in good health and CMV-seronegative.

The V call is TRBV27, the J call TRBJ1-2, with 9 positions matching TRBD1. Germline V lookup: CDR1 MNHEY, CDR2 SMNVEV (reference sequence). The trim removed 2 bases at V and 0 bases at J, leaving 7 bases unmatched. This CDR3 has 17 amino acids. For the CDR3, the DNA is TGTGCCAGCAGTTTAAACCGGGACAGGGTGACTAACTATGGCTACACCTTC. The encoded protein is CASSLNRDRVTNYGYTF.

The chain recombines TRBV5-1 with TRBJ2-7, with 7 bases aligning to TRBD1. V was clipped by 2 bases and J by 2 bases; unmatched bases: 1. CDR1 is SGHRS and CDR2 is YFSETQ in the germline V gene. The CDR3 runs 13 residues. The DNA of the CDR3 is TGCGCCAGCAGCTTTGGACAGGCCTACGAGCAGTACTTC. This sequence encodes CASSFGQAYEQYF. Variable domain in full (rest from reference TRBV5-1 and TRBJ2-7): KAGVTQTPRYLIKTRGQQVTLSCSPISGHRSVSWYQQTPGQGLQFLFEYFSETQRNKGNFPGRFSGRQFSNSRSEMNVSTLELGDSALYLCASSFGQAYEQYFGPGTRLTVT.

The V gene is TRBV10-1, the J gene TRBJ2-1; D is possibly TRBD1 (6 bases). Trimming took 2 bases from V and 0 from J, leaving 8 bases between them. This CDR3 region has 15 residues. The germline CDR1 and CDR2 sequences are WNHNN and SYGVQD (reference sequence). The CDR3 is CASSERGSSYNEQFF. CDR3 sequence (DNA): TGCGCCAGCAGTGAGAGGGGGAGCTCCTACAATGAGCAGTTCTTC.

The rearrangement joins TRBV29-1 to TRBJ1-1, with D possibly TRBD1 on 5 matching bases. The ends were cut back, 4 bases at V and 4 bases at J, with 13 bases in the middle. The germline CDR1 and CDR2 sequences are SQVTM and ANQGSEA. The CDR3 runs 13 residues. In DNA, the CDR3 is TGCAGCGTTGCAACGGGGGTAGGCACTGAAGCTTTCTTT. It specifies CSVATGVGTEAFF.

The rearrangement uses TRBV5-1 and TRBJ2-7; weak D call: TRBD2 (7 bases). With 7 bases removed from V and 4 bases from J, the gap between germline ends came to 15 bases. The CDR3 length is 13 residues. The germline V gene encodes CDR1 SGHRS and CDR2 YFSETQ. CDR3 loop: CASGGGRRYEQYF. CDR3 in DNA: TGCGCCAGCGGGGGCGGGAGAAGGTACGAGCAGTACTTC.